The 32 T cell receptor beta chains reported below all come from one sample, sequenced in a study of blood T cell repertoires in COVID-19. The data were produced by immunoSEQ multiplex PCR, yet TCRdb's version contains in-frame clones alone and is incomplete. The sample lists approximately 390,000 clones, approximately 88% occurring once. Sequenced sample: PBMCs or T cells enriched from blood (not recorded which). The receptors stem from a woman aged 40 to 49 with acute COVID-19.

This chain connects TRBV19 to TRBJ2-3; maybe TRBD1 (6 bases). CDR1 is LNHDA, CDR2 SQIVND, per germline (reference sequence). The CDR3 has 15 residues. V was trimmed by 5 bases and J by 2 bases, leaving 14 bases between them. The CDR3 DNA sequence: TGTGCCAGTAGTTTAAGGACAGACTACACAGATACGCAGTATTTT. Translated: CASSLRTDYTDTQYF.

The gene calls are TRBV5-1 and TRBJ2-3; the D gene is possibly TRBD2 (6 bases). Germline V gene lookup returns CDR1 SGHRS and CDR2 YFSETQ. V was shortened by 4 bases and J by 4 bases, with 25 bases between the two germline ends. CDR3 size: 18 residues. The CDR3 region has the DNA TGCGCCAGCAGCAGCTCGGGACTCACATTCTGGGGGGCAGATACGCAGTATTTT. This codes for CASSSSGLTFWGADTQYF.

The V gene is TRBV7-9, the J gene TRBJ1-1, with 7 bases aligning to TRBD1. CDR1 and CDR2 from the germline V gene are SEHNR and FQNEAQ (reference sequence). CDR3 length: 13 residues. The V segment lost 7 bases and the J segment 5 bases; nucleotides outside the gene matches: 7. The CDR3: CASNRGSQTEAFF. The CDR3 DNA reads TGTGCCAGCAACAGGGGATCCCAAACTGAAGCTTTCTTT.

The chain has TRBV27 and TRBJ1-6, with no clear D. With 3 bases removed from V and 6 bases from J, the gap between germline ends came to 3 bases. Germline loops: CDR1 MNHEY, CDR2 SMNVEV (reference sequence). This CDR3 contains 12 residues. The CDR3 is CASSFINSPLHF. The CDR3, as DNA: TGTGCCAGCAGTTTTATTAATTCACCCCTCCACTTT.

The CDR3 DNA sequence: TGTGCCACCAGTGGAGGCGTCGGCGATGGCTACACCTTC. It is translated as CATSGGVGDGYTF. The V call is TRBV24-1, the J call TRBJ1-2; no definite D call. Germline CDR1 KGHDR, CDR2 SFDVKD. The CDR3 has 13 residues. V gave up 5 bases and J gave up 6 bases, with 12 bases separating them.

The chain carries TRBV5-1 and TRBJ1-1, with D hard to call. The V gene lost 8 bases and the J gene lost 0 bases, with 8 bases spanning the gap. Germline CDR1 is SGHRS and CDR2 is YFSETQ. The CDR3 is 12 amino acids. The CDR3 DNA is TGCGCCAGGAGAAGAGTGAACACTGAAGCTTTCTTT. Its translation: CARRRVNTEAFF.

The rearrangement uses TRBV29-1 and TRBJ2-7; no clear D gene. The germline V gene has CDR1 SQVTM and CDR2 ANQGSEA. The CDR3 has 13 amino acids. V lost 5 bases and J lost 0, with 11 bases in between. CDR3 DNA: TGCAGCGTTCCAGGCACCAGCTCCTACGAGCAGTACTTC. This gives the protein CSVPGTSSYEQYF.

CDR3 in DNA: TGCGCCAGCAGCCGGACTAGCGGGGGGGCCACAGATACGCAGTATTTT. As protein: CASSRTSGGATDTQYF. The chain uses TRBV4-1 and TRBJ2-3, with 15 bases matching TRBD2. J lost 2 bases, V lost 4 bases, and 1 base had no gene match. The CDR3 consists of 16 residues. From germline, CDR1 is MGHRA and CDR2 YSYEKL.

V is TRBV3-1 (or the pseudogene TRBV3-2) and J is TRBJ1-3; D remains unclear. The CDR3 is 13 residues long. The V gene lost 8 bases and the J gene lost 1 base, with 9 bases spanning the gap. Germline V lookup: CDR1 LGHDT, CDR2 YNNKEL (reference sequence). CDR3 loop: CASSTSSGNTIYF. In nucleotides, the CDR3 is TGTGCCAGCTCGACTAGTTCTGGAAACACCATATATTTT.

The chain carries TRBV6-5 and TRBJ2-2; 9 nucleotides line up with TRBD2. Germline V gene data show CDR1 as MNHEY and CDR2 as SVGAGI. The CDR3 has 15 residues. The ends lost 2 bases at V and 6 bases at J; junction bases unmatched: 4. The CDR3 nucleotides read TGTGCCAGCAGTTACGGGACTAGCCTGCCCGGGGAGCTGTTTTTT. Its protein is CASSYGTSLPGELFF.

In DNA, the CDR3 is TGTGCCAGCGGGACAGGGGACTACGAGCAGTACTTC. This codes for CASGTGDYEQYF. The chain uses TRBV3-1 (or the pseudogene TRBV3-2) and TRBJ2-7; 10 bases agree with TRBD1. This CDR3 region has 12 residues. Trimming removed 8 bases from V and 3 bases from J; junction bases left unmatched: 1. Germline CDR1 and CDR2: LGHDT and YNNKEL (reference sequence).

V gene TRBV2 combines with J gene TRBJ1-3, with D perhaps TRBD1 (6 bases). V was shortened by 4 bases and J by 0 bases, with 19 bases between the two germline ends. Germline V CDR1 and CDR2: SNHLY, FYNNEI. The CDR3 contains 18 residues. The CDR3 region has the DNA TGTGCCAGCAGTGGTGACAGGCGAGACATTAGCTCTGGAAACACCATATATTTT. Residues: CASSGDRRDISSGNTIYF.

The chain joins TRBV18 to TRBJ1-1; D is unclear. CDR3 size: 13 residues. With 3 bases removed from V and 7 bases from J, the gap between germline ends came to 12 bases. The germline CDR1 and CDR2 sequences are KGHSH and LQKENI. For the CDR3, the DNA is TGTGCCAGCTCACCGACCTCGGGGAATGAAGCTTTCTTT. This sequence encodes CASSPTSGNEAFF.

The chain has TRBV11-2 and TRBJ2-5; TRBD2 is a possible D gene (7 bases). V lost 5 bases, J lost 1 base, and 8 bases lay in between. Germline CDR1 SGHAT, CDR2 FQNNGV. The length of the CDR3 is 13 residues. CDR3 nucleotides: TGTGCCAGCAGCAGGGGGGGCCAAGAGACCCAGTACTTC. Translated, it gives CASSRGGQETQYF.

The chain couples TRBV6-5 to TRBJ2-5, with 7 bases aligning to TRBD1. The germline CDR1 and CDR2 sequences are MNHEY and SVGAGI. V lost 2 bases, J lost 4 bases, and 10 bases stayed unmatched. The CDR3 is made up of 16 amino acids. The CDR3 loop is CASSYLGGLRGETQYF. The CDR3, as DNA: TGTGCCAGCAGTTACCTAGGGGGCTTGAGGGGAGAGACCCAGTACTTC.

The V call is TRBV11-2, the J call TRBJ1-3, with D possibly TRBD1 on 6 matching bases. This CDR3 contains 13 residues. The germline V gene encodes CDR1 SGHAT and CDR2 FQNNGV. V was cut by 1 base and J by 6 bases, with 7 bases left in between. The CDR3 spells CASSLGQANTIYF. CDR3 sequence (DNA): TGTGCCAGCAGCTTAGGACAGGCAAACACCATATATTTT.

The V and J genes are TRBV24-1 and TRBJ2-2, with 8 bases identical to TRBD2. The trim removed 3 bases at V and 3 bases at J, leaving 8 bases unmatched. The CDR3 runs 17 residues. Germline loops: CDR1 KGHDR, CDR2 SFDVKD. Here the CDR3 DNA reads TGTGCCACCAGTGATGCCCGGGGGGGGTTTTACACCGGGGAGCTGTTTTTT. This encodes CATSDARGGFYTGELFF.

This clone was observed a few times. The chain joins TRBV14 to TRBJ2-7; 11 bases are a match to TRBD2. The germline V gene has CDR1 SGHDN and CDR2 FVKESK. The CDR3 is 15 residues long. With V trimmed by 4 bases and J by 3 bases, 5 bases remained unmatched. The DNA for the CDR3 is TGTGCCAGCAGCCGACTAGCGGGGAGCGACTACGAGCAGTACTTC. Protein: CASSRLAGSDYEQYF.

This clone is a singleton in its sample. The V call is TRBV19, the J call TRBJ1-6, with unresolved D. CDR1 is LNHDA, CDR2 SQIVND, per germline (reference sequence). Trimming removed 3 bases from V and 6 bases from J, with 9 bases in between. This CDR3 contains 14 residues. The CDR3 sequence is CASSMAGSNSPLHF. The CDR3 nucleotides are TGTGCCAGTAGTATGGCAGGTAGTAATTCACCCCTCCACTTT.

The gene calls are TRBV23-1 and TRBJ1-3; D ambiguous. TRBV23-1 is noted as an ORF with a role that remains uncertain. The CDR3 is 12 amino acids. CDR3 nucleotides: TGCGGAGCCGCGCGGCTCCGTAACACCATATATTTT. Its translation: CGAARLRNTIYF.

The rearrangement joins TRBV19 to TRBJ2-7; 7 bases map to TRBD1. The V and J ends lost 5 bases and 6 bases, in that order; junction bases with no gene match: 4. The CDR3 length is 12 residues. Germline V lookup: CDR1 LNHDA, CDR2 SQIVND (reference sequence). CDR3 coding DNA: TGTGCCAGTAGTCGACAGGGTGGCGAGCAGTACTTC. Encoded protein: CASSRQGGEQYF.

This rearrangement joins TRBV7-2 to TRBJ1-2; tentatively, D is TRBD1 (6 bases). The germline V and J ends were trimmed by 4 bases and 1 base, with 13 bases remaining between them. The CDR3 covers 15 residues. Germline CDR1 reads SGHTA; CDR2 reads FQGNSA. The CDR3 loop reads CASSSLRGGNYGYTF. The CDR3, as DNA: TGTGCCAGCAGCTCACTCCGAGGGGGTAACTATGGCTACACCTTC.

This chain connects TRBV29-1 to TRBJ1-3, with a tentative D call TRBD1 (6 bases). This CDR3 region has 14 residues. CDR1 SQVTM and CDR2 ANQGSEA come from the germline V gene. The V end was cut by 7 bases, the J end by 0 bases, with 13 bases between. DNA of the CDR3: TGCAGCGCGGTGGACAGACACTCTGGAAACACCATATATTTT. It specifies CSAVDRHSGNTIYF.

CDR3 DNA sequence: TGTGCCATCAGTTGGGACAGGGGCGGCCAGCCCCAGCATTTT. This gives the protein CAISWDRGGQPQHF. V usage is TRBV10-3 and J usage is TRBJ1-5; 10 nucleotides match TRBD1. The V and J ends lost 5 bases and 7 bases, in that order; junction bases with no gene match: 5. From germline, CDR1 is ENHRY and CDR2 SYGVKD. This CDR3 contains 14 residues.

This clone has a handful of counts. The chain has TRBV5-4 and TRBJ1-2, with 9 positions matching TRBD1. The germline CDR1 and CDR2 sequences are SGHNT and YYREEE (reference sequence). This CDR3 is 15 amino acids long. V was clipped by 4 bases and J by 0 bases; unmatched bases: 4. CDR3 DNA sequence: TGTGCCAGCAGCAAGGGACAGGGAGCTAACTATGGCTACACCTTC. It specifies CASSKGQGANYGYTF.

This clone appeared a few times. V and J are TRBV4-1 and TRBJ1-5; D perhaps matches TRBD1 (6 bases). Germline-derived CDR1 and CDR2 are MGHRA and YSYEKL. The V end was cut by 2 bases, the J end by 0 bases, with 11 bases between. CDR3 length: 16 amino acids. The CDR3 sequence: CASSQRGHPSNQPQHF. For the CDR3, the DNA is TGCGCCAGCAGCCAAAGGGGACACCCTAGCAATCAGCCCCAGCATTTT.

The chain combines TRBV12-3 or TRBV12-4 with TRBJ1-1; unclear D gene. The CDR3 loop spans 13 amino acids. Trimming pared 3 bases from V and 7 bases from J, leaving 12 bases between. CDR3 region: CASSFNGRDEAFF. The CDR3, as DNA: TGTGCCAGCAGTTTCAACGGGAGGGATGAAGCTTTCTTT.

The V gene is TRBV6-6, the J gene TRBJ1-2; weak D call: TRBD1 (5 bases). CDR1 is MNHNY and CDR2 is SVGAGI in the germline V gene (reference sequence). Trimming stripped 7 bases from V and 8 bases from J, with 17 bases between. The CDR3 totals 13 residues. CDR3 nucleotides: TGTGCCAGCACCGACAAACAGGAGCGCGGCTACACCTTC. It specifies CASTDKQERGYTF.

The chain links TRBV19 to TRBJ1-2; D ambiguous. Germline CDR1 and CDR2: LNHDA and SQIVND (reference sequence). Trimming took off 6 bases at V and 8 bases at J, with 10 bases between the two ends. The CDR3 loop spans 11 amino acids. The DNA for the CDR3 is TGTGCCAGTAGGCACTTTTGGGGCTACACCTTC. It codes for CASRHFWGYTF.

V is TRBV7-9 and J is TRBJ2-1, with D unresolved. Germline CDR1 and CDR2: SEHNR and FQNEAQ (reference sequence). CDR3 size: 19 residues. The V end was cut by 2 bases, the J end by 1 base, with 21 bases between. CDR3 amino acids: CASSLLYRSLRKSYNEQFF. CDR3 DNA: TGTGCCAGCAGCTTACTTTACCGGTCCCTCAGGAAGTCCTACAATGAGCAGTTCTTC.

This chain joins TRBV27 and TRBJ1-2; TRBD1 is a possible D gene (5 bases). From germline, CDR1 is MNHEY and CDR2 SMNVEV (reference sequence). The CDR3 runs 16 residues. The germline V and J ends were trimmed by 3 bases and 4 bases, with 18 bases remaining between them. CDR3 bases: TGTGCCAGCAGTTTTACACCCAACAGGTCCTTCTATGGCTACACCTTC. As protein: CASSFTPNRSFYGYTF.

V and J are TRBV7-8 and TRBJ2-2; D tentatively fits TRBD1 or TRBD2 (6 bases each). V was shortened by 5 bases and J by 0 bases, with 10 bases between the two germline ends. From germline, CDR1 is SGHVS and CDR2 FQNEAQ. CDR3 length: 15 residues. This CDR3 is CASSRGTSNTGELFF. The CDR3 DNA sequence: TGTGCCAGCAGCCGCGGGACATCGAACACCGGGGAGCTGTTTTTT. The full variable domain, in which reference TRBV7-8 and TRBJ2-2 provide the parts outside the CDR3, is GAGVSQSPRYKVAKRGQDVALRCDPISGHVSLFWYQQALGQGPEFLTYFQNEAQLDKSGLPSDRFFAERPEGSVSTLKIQRTQQEDSAVYLCASSRGTSNTGELFFGEGSRLTVL.